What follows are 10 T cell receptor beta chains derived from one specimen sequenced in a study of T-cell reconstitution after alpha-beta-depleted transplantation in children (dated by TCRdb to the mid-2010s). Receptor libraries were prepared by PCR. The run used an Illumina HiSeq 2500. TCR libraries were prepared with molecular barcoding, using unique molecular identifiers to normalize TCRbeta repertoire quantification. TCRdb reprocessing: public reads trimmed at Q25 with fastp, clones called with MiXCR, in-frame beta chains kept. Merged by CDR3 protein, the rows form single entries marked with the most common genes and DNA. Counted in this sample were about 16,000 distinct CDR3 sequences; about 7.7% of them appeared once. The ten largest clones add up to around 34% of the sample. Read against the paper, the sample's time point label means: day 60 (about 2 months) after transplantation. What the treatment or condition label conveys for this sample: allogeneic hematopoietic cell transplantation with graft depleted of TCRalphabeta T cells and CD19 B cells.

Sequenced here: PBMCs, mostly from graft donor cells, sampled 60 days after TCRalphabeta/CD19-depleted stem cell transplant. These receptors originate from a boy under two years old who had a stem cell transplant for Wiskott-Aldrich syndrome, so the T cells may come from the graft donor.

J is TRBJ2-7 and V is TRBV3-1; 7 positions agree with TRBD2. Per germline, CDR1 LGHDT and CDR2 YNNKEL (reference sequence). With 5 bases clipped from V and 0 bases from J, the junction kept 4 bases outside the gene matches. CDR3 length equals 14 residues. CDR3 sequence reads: CASSGWGGSYEQYF. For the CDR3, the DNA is TGTGCCAGCAGCGGGTGGGGGGGCTCCTACGAGCAGTACTTC.

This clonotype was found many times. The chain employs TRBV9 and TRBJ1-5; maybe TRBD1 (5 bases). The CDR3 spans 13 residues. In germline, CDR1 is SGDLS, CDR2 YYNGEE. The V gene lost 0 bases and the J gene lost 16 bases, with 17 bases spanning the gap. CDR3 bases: TGTGCCAGCAGCGTAGGGGAGGACGGGGCCCCCCATTTT. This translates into CASSVGEDGAPHF.

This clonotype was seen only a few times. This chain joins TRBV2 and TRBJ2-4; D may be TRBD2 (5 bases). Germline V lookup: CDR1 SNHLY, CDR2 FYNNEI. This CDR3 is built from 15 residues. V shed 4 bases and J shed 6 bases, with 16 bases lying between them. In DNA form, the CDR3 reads TGTGCCAGCAGTGTTGGCGGGTGGAACGTAAACATTCAGTACTTC. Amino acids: CASSVGGWNVNIQYF.

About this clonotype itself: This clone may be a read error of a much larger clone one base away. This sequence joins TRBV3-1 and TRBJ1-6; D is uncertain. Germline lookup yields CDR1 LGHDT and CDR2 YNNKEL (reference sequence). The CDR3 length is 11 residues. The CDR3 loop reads CTSSADGPLHF. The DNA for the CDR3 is TGTACCAGCAGCGCCGATGGACCCCTCCACTTT.

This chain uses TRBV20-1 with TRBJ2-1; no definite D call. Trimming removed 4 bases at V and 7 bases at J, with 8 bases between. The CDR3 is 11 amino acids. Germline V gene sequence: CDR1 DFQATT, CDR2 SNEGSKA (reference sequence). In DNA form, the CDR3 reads TGCAGTGCTATCGGGTGGAATGAGCAGTTCTTC. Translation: CSAIGWNEQFF.

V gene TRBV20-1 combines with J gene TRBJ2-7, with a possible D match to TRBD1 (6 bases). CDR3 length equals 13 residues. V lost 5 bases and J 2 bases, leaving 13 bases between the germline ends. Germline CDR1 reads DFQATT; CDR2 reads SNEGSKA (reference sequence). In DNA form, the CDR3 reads TGCAGTGCTTCTCTTGACAGGACCTACGAGCAGTACTTC. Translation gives CSASLDRTYEQYF.

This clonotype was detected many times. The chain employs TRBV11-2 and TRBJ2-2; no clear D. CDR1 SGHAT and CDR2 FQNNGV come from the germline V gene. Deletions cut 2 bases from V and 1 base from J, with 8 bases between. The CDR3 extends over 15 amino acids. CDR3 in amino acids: CASSLRPMNTGELFF. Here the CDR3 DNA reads TGTGCCAGCAGCTTACGACCTATGAACACCGGGGAGCTGTTTTTT.

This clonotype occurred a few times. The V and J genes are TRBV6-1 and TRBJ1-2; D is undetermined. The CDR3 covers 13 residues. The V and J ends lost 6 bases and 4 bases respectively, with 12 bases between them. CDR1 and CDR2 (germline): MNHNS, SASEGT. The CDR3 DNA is TGTGCCAGCAGATCCGAACTTAGCTATGGCTACACCTTC. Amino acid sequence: CASRSELSYGYTF.

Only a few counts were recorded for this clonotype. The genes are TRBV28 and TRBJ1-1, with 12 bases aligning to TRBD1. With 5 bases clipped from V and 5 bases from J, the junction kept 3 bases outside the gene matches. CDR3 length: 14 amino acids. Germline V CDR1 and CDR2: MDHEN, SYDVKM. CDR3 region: CASSLGQGATEAFF. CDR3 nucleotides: TGTGCCAGCAGTCTGGGACAGGGGGCGACTGAAGCTTTCTTT.

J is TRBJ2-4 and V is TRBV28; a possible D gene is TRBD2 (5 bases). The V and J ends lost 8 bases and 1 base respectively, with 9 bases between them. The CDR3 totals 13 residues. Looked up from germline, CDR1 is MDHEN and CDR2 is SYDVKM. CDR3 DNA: TGTGCCAGCGGGAGTCGGGCCAAAAACATTCAGTACTTC. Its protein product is CASGSRAKNIQYF.